The T cell receptor (beta chain) under discussion was sequenced for a study of T cell clones after liver transplantation. Study in general: A pre-transplant mixed lymphocyte reaction with TCRbeta sequencing defined graft-donor-reactive clones followed in post-transplant blood. Apart from a few HCV-positive recipients, transplants were for non-autoimmune, non-viral reasons. Timepoints were pre-transplant, pre-withdrawal, and after withdrawal was completed or failed.

Repertoires were generated with immunoSEQ multiplex PCR, while TCRdb's copy carries only in-frame clones and drops some. The repertoire holds roughly 80,000 clones, about 84% seen once, with approximately 0.47% in the top ten. The TCR comes from a human patient who received a liver transplant. Some T cells may originate from the graft donor. Source: CD4+ T cells from blood, taken 45 to 46 months after liver transplant.

CDR3 nucleotides: TGTGCCAGCAGCTTACGCGGGGGGGGAGCCAGCGGCTATGGCTACACCTTC. It specifies CASSLRGGGASGYGYTF. The rearrangement uses TRBV7-2 and TRBJ1-2; a weak D match, TRBD1 (5 bases). This CDR3 has 17 amino acids. Germline V lookup: CDR1 SGHTA, CDR2 FQGNSA. V was trimmed by 2 bases and J by 4 bases, leaving 20 bases between them.